Listed below are T cell receptor beta chains from one sample, sequenced in a study of blood T cell repertoires in COVID-19. Generated by immunoSEQ multiplex PCR, the TCRdb table keeps only in-frame clones and is missing some. Counted here are around 130,000 clones, around 83% occurring once; the ten biggest clones make up 15% to 20%. Sample: peripheral blood. Every receptor here comes from a woman between 45 and 65 years old with acute or convalescent COVID-19. Each CDR3 is given with its conserved first and last residue. Fields, in order: V gene, J gene, clone size, D gene, CDR3 protein, CDR3 DNA. A D gene is named only where the DNA matches it firmly. Not all rows give a size; the values are once, few, many and, for expanded clones, a class.

v_call: TRBV25-1; j_call: TRBJ1-2; clone_size: NA; d_call: NA; cdr3_aa: CASSERGNYGYTF; cdr3_nt: TGTGCCAGCAGTGAACGGGGGAACTATGGCTACACCTTC
v_call: TRBV7-2; j_call: TRBJ1-2; clone_size: NA; d_call: TRBD1; cdr3_aa: CASSFGQGEAFGYGYTF; cdr3_nt: TGTGCCAGCAGCTTCGGACAGGGGGAGGCCTTCGGCTATGGCTACACCTTC
v_call: TRBV19; j_call: TRBJ2-3; clone_size: once; d_call: TRBD1; cdr3_aa: CASSDRGLADTQYF; cdr3_nt: TGTGCCAGTAGTGACAGGGGTCTAGCAGATACGCAGTATTTT
v_call: TRBV5-4; j_call: TRBJ2-2; clone_size: NA; d_call: NA; cdr3_aa: CASSLTYTGELFF; cdr3_nt: TGTGCCAGCAGCCTAACTTATACCGGGGAGCTGTTTTTT
v_call: TRBV5-1; j_call: TRBJ2-7; clone_size: NA; d_call: TRBD1; cdr3_aa: CASSQGQGFYEQYF; cdr3_nt: TGCGCCAGCAGCCAGGGACAGGGTTTCTACGAGCAGTACTTC
v_call: TRBV19; j_call: TRBJ2-7; clone_size: NA; d_call: TRBD2; cdr3_aa: CASGTSGDYEQYF; cdr3_nt: TGTGCCAGTGGGACTAGCGGGGACTACGAGCAGTACTTC
v_call: TRBV5-4; j_call: TRBJ2-3; clone_size: NA; d_call: NA; cdr3_aa: CASSLAYEGVGLTDTQYF; cdr3_nt: TGTGCCAGCAGCTTGGCGTATGAGGGGGTTGGGCTCACAGATACGCAGTATTTT
v_call: TRBV28; j_call: TRBJ2-7; clone_size: once; d_call: NA; cdr3_aa: CASSLAPPYEQYF; cdr3_nt: TGTGCCAGCAGTTTGGCCCCCCCCTACGAGCAGTACTTC
v_call: TRBV7-2; j_call: TRBJ1-5; clone_size: NA; d_call: NA; cdr3_aa: CASSLASKHQPQHF; cdr3_nt: TGTGCCAGCAGCTTAGCAAGTAAGCATCAGCCCCAGCATTTT
v_call: TRBV7-8; j_call: TRBJ2-7; clone_size: NA; d_call: NA; cdr3_aa: CASSVQGLTYEQYF; cdr3_nt: TGTGCCAGCAGCGTACAGGGCCTGACCTACGAGCAGTACTTC
v_call: TRBV14; j_call: TRBJ2-7; clone_size: NA; d_call: TRBD2; cdr3_aa: CASSQGPWEGEQYF; cdr3_nt: TGTGCCAGCAGCCAAGGACCATGGGAGGGCGAGCAGTACTTC
v_call: TRBV10-3; j_call: TRBJ2-7; clone_size: NA; d_call: TRBD1; cdr3_aa: CAIRTGEAYEQYF; cdr3_nt: TGTGCCATCAGGACAGGGGAGGCCTACGAGCAGTACTTC
v_call: TRBV10-2; j_call: TRBJ1-2; clone_size: once; d_call: TRBD1; cdr3_aa: CASSAGTGKGGYTF; cdr3_nt: TGCGCCAGCAGTGCCGGGACAGGGAAAGGGGGCTACACCTTC
v_call: TRBV9; j_call: TRBJ1-1; clone_size: NA; d_call: NA; cdr3_aa: CASSTGDTEAFF; cdr3_nt: TGTGCCAGCAGCACGGGGGACACTGAAGCTTTCTTT
v_call: TRBV5-1; j_call: TRBJ2-5; clone_size: NA; d_call: NA; cdr3_aa: CASSLTVRETQYF; cdr3_nt: TGCGCCAGCAGCTTGACTGTCCGGGAGACCCAGTACTTC
v_call: TRBV6-2/TRBV6-3; j_call: TRBJ2-7; clone_size: NA; d_call: NA; cdr3_aa: CASSPTWQQRAGEQYF; cdr3_nt: TGTGCCAGCAGCCCGACCTGGCAACAGAGGGCGGGGGAGCAGTACTTC
v_call: TRBV27; j_call: TRBJ2-2; clone_size: medium-sized; d_call: NA; cdr3_aa: CASSTTGLTGELFF; cdr3_nt: TGTGCCAGCAGTACAACAGGGTTAACCGGGGAGCTGTTTTTT
v_call: TRBV18; j_call: TRBJ1-5; clone_size: once; d_call: NA; cdr3_aa: CASSPSIGRQPQHF; cdr3_nt: TGTGCCAGCTCGCCGAGCATCGGCAGGCAGCCCCAGCATTTT
v_call: TRBV2; j_call: TRBJ1-2; clone_size: few; d_call: NA; cdr3_aa: CASRGLHYGYTF; cdr3_nt: TGTGCCAGCAGGGGGCTCCACTATGGCTACACCTTC
v_call: TRBV7-2; j_call: TRBJ1-1; clone_size: NA; d_call: TRBD1; cdr3_aa: CASSWGQGGTEAFF; cdr3_nt: TGTGCCAGCAGCTGGGGACAGGGGGGAACTGAAGCTTTCTTT
v_call: TRBV12-2; j_call: TRBJ2-7; clone_size: NA; d_call: NA; cdr3_aa: CASRSGTGDFYEQYF; cdr3_nt: TGTGCAAGTCGCTCGGGGACAGGGGATTTCTACGAGCAGTACTTC
v_call: TRBV12-5; j_call: TRBJ1-6; clone_size: few; d_call: NA; cdr3_aa: CASGLQGSNSPLHF; cdr3_nt: TGTGCTAGTGGTTTACAGGGAAGTAATTCACCCCTCCACTTT
v_call: TRBV30; j_call: TRBJ1-1; clone_size: NA; d_call: TRBD1; cdr3_aa: CAWVGQRYTEAFF; cdr3_nt: TGTGCCTGGGTGGGACAGAGATACACTGAAGCTTTCTTT
v_call: TRBV23-1; j_call: TRBJ1-4; clone_size: NA; d_call: NA; cdr3_aa: CASRNRRDFANEKLFF; cdr3_nt: TGCGCCAGCAGAAACAGGAGGGACTTTGCTAATGAAAAACTGTTTTTT
v_call: TRBV5-1; j_call: TRBJ1-4; clone_size: NA; d_call: TRBD1; cdr3_aa: CASSNRQGAGEKLFF; cdr3_nt: TGCGCCAGCAGCAACCGACAGGGGGCTGGAGAAAAACTGTTTTTT
v_call: TRBV19; j_call: TRBJ1-6; clone_size: once; d_call: TRBD1; cdr3_aa: CASSLQGALRNSPLHF; cdr3_nt: TGTGCCAGTAGCCTACAGGGGGCCTTACGGAATTCACCCCTCCACTTT